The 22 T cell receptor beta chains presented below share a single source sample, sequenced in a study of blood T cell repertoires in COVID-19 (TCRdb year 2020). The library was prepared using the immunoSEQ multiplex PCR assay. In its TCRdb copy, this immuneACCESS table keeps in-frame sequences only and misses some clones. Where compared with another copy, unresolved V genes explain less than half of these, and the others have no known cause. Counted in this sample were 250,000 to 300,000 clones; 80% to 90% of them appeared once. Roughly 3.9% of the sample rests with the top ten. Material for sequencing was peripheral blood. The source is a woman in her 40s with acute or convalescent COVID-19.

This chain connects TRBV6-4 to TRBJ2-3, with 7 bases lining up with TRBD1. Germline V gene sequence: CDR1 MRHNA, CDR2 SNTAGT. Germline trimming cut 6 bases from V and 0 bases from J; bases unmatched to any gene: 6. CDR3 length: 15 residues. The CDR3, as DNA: TGTGCCAGCAGGGGACAGTCAACTAGCACAGATACGCAGTATTTT. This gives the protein CASRGQSTSTDTQYF.

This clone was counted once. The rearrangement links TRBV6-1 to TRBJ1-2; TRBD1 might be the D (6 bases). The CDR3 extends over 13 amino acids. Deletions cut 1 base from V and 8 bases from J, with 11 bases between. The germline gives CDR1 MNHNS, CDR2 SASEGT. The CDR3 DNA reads TGTGCCAGCAGTGAAGAGGGGACACGAGGCTACACCTTC. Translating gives CASSEEGTRGYTF.

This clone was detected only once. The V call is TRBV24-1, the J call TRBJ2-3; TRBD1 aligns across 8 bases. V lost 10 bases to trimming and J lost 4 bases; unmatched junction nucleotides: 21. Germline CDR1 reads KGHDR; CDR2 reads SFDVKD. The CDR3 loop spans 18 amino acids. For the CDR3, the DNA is TGTGCCACTCCTCCGGGACAGGCCTTCTGTCTAACTCCAGATACGCAGTATTTT. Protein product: CATPPGQAFCLTPDTQYF.

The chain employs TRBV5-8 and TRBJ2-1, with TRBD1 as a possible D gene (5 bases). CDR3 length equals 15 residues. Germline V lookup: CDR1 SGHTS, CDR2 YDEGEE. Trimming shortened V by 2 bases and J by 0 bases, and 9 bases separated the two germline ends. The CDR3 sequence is CASSFRESSYNEQFF. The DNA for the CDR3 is TGTGCCAGCAGCTTCAGGGAAAGCTCCTACAATGAGCAGTTCTTC. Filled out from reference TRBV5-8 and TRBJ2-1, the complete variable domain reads EAGVTQSPTHLIKTRGQQATLRCSPISGHTSVYWYQQALGLGLQFLLWYDEGEERNRGNFPPRFSGRQFPNYSSELNVNALELEDSALYLCASSFRESSYNEQFFGPGTRLTVL.

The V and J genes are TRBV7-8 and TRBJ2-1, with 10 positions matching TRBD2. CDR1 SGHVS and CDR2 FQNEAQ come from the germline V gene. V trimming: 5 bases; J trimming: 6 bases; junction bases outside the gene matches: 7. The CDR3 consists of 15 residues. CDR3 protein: CASSVLAGPANEQFF. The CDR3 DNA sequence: TGTGCCAGCAGCGTACTAGCGGGGCCGGCCAATGAGCAGTTCTTC.

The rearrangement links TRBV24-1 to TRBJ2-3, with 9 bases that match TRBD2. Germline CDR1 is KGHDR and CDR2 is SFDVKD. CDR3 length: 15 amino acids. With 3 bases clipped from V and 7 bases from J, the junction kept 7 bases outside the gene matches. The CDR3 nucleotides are TGTGCCACCAGTGATACGAGCGGGGGGACCTATACGCAGTATTTT. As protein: CATSDTSGGTYTQYF.

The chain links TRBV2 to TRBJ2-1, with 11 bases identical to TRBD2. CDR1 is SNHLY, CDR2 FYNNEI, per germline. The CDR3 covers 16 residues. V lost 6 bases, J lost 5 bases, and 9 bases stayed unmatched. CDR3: CASRPRLAGQHNEQFF. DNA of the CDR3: TGTGCCAGCAGACCCCGACTAGCGGGGCAACACAATGAGCAGTTCTTC.

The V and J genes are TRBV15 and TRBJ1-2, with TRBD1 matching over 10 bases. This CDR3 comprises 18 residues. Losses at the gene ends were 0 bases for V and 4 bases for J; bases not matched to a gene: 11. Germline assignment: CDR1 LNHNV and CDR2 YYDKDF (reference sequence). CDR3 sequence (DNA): TGTGCCACCAGCAGAGATCTGGGAGGGGACAGGGGATTCTATGGCTACACCTTC. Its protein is CATSRDLGGDRGFYGYTF.

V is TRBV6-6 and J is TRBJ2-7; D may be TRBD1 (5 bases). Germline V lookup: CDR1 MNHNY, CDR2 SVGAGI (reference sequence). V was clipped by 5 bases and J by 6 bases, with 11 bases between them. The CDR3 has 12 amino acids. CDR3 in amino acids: CASSPGQGEQYV. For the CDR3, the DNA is TGTGCCAGCAGTCCTGGACAAGGCGAGCAGTACGTC.

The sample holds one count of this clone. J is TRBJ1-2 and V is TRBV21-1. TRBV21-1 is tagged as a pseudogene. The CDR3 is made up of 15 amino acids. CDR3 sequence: CASSKDSLGRGGYTF. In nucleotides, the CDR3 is TGTGCCAGCAGCAAAGATTCGTTGGGGAGGGGGGGCTACACCTTC.

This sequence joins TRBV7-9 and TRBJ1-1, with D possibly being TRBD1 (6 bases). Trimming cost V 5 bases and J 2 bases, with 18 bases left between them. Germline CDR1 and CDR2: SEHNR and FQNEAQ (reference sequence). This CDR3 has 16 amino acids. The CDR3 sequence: CASSPRARTDNTEAFF. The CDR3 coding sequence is TGTGCCAGCAGCCCCCGCGCCCGGACAGATAACACTGAAGCTTTCTTT.

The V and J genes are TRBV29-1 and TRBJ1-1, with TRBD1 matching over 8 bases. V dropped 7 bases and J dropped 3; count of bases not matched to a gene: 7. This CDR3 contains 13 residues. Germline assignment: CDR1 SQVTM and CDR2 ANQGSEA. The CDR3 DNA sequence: TGCAGCGCCACCGACAGGGGAGACACTGAAGCTTTCTTT. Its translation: CSATDRGDTEAFF.

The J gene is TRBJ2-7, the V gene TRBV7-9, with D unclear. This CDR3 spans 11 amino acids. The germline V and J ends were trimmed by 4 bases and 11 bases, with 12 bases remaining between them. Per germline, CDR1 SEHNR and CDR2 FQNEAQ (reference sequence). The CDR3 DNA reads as TGTGCCAGCAGCTCAGTGGGCCCGAAGTACGTC. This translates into CASSSVGPKYV.

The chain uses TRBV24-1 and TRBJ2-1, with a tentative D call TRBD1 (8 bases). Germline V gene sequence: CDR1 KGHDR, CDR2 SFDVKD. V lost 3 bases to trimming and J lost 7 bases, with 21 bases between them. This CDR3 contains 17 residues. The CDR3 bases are TGTGCCACCAGTGATGCCAGGGGGAGGGACAGGTTGAATGAGCAGTTCTTC. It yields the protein CATSDARGRDRLNEQFF.

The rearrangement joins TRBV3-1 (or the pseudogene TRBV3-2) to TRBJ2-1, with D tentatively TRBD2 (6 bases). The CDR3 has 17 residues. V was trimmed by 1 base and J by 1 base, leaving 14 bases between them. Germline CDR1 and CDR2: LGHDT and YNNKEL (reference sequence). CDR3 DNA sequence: TGTGCCAGCAGCCAAGTTATAGCGGACCTATCCTACAATGAGCAGTTCTTC. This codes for CASSQVIADLSYNEQFF.

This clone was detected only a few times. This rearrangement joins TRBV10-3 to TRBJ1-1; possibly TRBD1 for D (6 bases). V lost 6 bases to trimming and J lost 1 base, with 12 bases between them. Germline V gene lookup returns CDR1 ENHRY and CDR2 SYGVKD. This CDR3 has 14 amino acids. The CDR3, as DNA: TGTGCCATCAGGGGGACACCTACGAACACTGAAGCTTTCTTT. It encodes CAIRGTPTNTEAFF.

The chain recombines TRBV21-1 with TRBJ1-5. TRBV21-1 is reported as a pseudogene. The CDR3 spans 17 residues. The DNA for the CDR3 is TGTGCCAGCAGCAAAAGGGGAGGAATGGTCGGGGATCAGCCCCAGCATTTT. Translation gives CASSKRGGMVGDQPQHF.

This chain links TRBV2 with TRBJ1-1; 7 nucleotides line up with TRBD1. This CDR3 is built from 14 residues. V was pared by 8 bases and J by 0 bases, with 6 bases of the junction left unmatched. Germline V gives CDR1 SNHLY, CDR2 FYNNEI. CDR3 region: CASGPGTVNTEAFF. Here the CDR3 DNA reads TGTGCCAGCGGTCCCGGGACAGTGAACACTGAAGCTTTCTTT.

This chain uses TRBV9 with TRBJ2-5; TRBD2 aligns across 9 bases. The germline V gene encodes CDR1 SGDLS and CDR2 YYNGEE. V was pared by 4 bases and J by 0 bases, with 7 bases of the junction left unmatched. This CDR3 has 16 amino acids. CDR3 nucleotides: TGTGCCAGCAGCCAGCGGGGGGATCCGTACCAAGAGACCCAGTACTTC. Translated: CASSQRGDPYQETQYF.

The CDR3 DNA is TGTGCCACCAGTGATGCACAGGGTCCAGAGACCCAGTACTTC. Amino acid sequence: CATSDAQGPETQYF. V and J are TRBV24-1 and TRBJ2-5; D possibly corresponds to TRBD1 (6 bases). Per the germline V gene, CDR1 is KGHDR and CDR2 is SFDVKD. The CDR3 totals 14 residues. Deletions cut 3 bases from V and 4 bases from J, with 11 bases between.

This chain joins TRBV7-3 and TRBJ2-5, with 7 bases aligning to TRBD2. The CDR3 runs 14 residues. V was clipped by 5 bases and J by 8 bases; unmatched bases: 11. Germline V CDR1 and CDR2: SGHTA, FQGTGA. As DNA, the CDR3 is TGTGCCAGCAGCACCGAGCGGGGCCGGGGAACCCAGTACTTC. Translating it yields CASSTERGRGTQYF.

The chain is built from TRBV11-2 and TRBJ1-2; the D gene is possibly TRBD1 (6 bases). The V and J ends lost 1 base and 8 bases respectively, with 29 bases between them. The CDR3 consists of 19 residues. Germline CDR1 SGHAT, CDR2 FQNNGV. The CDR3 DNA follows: TGTGCCAGCAGCTTAGGTTCTATTCTTACAGGGAACGCTGAGTGGGGCTACACCTTC. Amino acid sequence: CASSLGSILTGNAEWGYTF.